This TCR beta chain was found in a study of siplizumab effects on memory and regulatory T cells. Findings of the study overall: There was no confirmation of the suppressive function of proliferating Tregs from siplizumab cultures.

The CDR3 loop spans 15 amino acids. The V gene end was trimmed by 6 bases and the J gene end by 7 bases; junction bases not matched to a gene: 9. Germline V gene sequence: CDR1 MNHNY, CDR2 SVGAGI (reference sequence). Sequencing was performed with immunoSEQ multiplex PCR; in TCRdb, only in-frame clones are kept and a portion is missing. The table shows 100,000 to 110,000 clones, with around 92% occurring only once. About this clone itself: The antigen remains undetermined.

The sequence was obtained from a human donor in good health. What was sequenced was CD4+ T cells sorted from blood. The chain couples TRBV6-6 to TRBJ1-4; 9 nucleotides match TRBD1. The DNA for the CDR3 is TGTGCCAGCAGCCCCACCGGGACAGGGCTTGAAAAACTGTTTTTT. This encodes CASSPTGTGLEKLFF.